These 7 T cell receptor beta chains originate from one sample sequenced in a study of PD-L1 blockade in urothelial cancer. Measured with immunoSEQ multiplex PCR; TCRdb has only the in-frame clones, and not every one. This table holds fewer than 65,000 clones, 75% to 90% found once. Time point defined: pretreatment peripheral blood. The sequenced sample was PBMCs, obtained around atezolizumab (anti-PD-L1) treatment. Every receptor here comes from a man aged 70 or older with urothelial cancer.

The rearrangement uses TRBV6-6 and TRBJ2-1; maybe TRBD2 (5 bases). The CDR3 has 14 residues. Germline lookup yields CDR1 MNHNY and CDR2 SVGAGI (reference sequence). Trimming stripped 7 bases from V and 8 bases from J, with 18 bases between. The CDR3 loop reads CASTLNRASYEQFF. The CDR3 DNA reads TGTGCCAGCACTTTAAATCGGGCTAGCTATGAGCAGTTCTTC.

The chain has TRBV27 and TRBJ2-7; tentative D call: TRBD2 (7 bases). Germline V gene lookup returns CDR1 MNHEY and CDR2 SMNVEV (reference sequence). Between the trimmed V and J ends, which lost 7 bases and 2 bases, there was a span of 27 bases. This CDR3 region has 18 residues. The DNA of the CDR3 is TGTGCCAGCAAACTGGGGGGCGGGAGATCCCCTAGGGCCTACGAGCAGTACTTC. This sequence encodes CASKLGGGRSPRAYEQYF.

The chain has TRBV6-6 and TRBJ1-5; a weak D match, TRBD1 (5 bases). CDR1 is MNHNY and CDR2 is SVGAGI in the germline V gene (reference sequence). The CDR3 contains 14 residues. The V gene lost 2 bases and the J gene lost 9 bases, with 14 bases spanning the gap. CDR3 in amino acids: CASSYGAGSLPQHF. DNA of the CDR3: TGTGCCAGCAGTTACGGCGCAGGGTCATTGCCCCAGCATTTT.

The V and J genes are TRBV14 and TRBJ2-1; no clear D gene. The CDR3 covers 13 residues. The germline V gene has CDR1 SGHDN and CDR2 FVKESK. Trimming left V 1 base short and J 5 bases short, with 6 bases between. CDR3 nucleotide sequence: TGTGCCAGCAGCCAAGGCCACAACAATGAGCAGTTCTTC. It yields the protein CASSQGHNNEQFF. Full variable domain (missing parts from reference TRBV14 and TRBJ2-1): EAGVTQFPSHSVIEKGQTVTLRCDPISGHDNLYWYRRVMGKEIKFLLHFVKESKQDESGMPNNRFLAERTGGTYSTLKVQPAELEDSGVYFCASSQGHNNEQFFGPGTRLTVL.

This clone came up a few times. The chain joins TRBV12-5 to TRBJ1-1, with no clear D. The germline V gene has CDR1 LGHNT and CDR2 FRNRAP. The V end was cut by 5 bases, the J end by 5 bases, with 6 bases between. The length of the CDR3 is 11 residues. The CDR3, as DNA: TGTGCTAGTGGTCCAGGAACTGAAGCTTTCTTT. Translating gives CASGPGTEAFF.

V gene TRBV6-1 combines with J gene TRBJ1-2; 8 bases are shared with TRBD1. Trimming at V came to 4 bases and at J to 6 bases, leaving 10 bases not matched to a gene. The CDR3 covers 15 residues. CDR1 and CDR2 (germline): MNHNS, SASEGT. In DNA, the CDR3 is TGTGCCAGCAGTGCTTTGCAGGGGGCAGGGGATGGCTACACCTTC. Translating it yields CASSALQGAGDGYTF.

The chain has TRBV7-6 and TRBJ1-1; 8 nucleotides align to TRBD1. Germline V lookup: CDR1 SGHVS, CDR2 FNYEAQ. The V gene end was trimmed by 8 bases and the J gene end by 4 bases; junction bases not matched to a gene: 6. There are 13 residues in the CDR3. CDR3 residues: CASVDRVGTEAFF. In DNA, the CDR3 is TGTGCCAGCGTGGACAGGGTGGGCACTGAAGCTTTCTTT.